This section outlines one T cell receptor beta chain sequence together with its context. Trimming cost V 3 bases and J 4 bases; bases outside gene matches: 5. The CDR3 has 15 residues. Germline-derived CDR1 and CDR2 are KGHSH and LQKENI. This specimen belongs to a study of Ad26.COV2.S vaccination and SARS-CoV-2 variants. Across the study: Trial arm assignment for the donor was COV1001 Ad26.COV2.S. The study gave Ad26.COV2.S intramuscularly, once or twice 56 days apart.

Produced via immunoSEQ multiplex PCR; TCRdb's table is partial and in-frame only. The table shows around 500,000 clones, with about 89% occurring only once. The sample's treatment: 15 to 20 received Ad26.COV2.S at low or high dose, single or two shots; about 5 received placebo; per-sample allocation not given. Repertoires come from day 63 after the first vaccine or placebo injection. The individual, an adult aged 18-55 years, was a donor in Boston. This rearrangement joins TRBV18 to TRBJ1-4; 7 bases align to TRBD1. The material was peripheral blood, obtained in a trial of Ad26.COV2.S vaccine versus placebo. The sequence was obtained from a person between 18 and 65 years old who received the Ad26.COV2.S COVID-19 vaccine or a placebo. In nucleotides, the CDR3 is TGTGCCAGCTCACCGACGGGACAGCGTAATGAAAAACTGTTTTTT. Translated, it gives CASSPTGQRNEKLFF.